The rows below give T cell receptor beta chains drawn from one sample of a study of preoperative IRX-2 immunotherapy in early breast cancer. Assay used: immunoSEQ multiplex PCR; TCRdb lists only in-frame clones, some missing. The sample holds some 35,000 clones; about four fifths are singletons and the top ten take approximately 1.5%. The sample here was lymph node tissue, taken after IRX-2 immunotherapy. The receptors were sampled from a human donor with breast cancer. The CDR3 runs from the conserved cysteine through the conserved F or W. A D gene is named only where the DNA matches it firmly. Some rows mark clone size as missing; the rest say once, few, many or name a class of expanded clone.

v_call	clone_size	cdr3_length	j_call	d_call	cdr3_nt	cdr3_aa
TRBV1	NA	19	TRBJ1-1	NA	TGCGCCAGCAGCCAAGGTTTCGGACAGGGGGTGACTCAGAACACTGAAGCTTTCTTT	CASSQGFGQGVTQNTEAFF
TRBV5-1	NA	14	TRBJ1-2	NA	TGCGCCAGCAGTGAACAGAACCTTAACTATGGCTACACCTTC	CASSEQNLNYGYTF
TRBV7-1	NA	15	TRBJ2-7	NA	TGTGCCAGCAGCCTAGTTGGGCTCCCCCAATACGAGCAGTACTTC	CASSLVGLPQYEQYF
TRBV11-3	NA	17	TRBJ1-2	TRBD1	TGTGCCAGCAGCTTAGTATCTGGGACAGACCAAGGCTATGGCTACACCTTC	CASSLVSGTDQGYGYTF
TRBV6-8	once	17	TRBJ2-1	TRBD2	TGTGCCAGCAGTTACTCTAGGGCACTAGCGGGAGACAATGAGCAGTTCTTC	CASSYSRALAGDNEQFF
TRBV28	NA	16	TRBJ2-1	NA	TGTGCCAGCAGTTTAAGGTTCTTTAACTCCTACAATGAGCAGTTCTTC	CASSLRFFNSYNEQFF
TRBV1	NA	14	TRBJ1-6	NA	TGCGCCAGCAGCCAGGACAGATCTAATTCACCCCTCCACTTT	CASSQDRSNSPLHF
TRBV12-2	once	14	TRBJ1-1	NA	TGTGCCACCCGCAACATCGGACAGGGAAGCGAAGCTTTCTTT	CATRNIGQGSEAFF
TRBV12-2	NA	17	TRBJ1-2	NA	TGTGCAAGTCGCCCCGGACAGGGACCAAGGGAACCCCTCGGCTACACCTTC	CASRPGQGPREPLGYTF
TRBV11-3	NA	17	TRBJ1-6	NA	TGTGCCAGCAGCTTAACAGCGCCTCTACCATATAATTCACCCCTCCACTTT	CASSLTAPLPYNSPLHF
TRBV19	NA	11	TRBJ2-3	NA	TGTGCCAGTAGTATAGAAGATACGCAGTATTTT	CASSIEDTQYF
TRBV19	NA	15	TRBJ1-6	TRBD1	TGTGCCAGTAGTCCCGGGACAGGGGATAATTCACCCCTCCACTTT	CASSPGTGDNSPLHF
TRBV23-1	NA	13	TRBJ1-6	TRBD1	TGCGCCAGCAGCTCGGGGACAGATCCACCCCTCCACTTT	CASSSGTDPPLHF
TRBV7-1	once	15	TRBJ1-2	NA	TGTGCCAGCAGCCCGAGCCATCGGGGCGCTAGGGGCTACACCTTC	CASSPSHRGARGYTF
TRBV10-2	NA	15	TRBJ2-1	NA	TGCGCCAGCAACTATTTACAGGGTCCAGGCAATGAGCAGTTCTTC	CASNYLQGPGNEQFF
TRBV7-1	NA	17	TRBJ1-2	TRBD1	TGTGCCAGCAGCTTAGGTAGGACAGGGGCCTACCTAGATGGCTACACCTTC	CASSLGRTGAYLDGYTF
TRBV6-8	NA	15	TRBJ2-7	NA	TGTGCCAGCAGCCCACCCAGGGACCGGGGGTACGAGCAGTACTTC	CASSPPRDRGYEQYF
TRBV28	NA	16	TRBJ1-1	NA	TGTGCCAGCAGTTCGAATACGGTAGGGGTAGGCACTGAAGCTTTCTTT	CASSSNTVGVGTEAFF
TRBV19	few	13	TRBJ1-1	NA	TGTGCCAGTAGTATTGGGTCCTACACTGAAGCTTTCTTT	CASSIGSYTEAFF
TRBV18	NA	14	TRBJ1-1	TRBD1	TGTGCCAGCTCACCACCGGGACAGGCACTTGAAGCTTTCTTT	CASSPPGQALEAFF
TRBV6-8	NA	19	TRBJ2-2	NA	TGTGCCAGCAGTTATACGTACAGACGGGGGAACCGGGGCACCGGGGAGCTGTTTTTT	CASSYTYRRGNRGTGELFF
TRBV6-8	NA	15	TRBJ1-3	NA	TGTGCCAGCAGTCCTGCGGGTTACTCTGGAAACACCATATATTTT	CASSPAGYSGNTIYF
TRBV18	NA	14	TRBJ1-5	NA	TGTGCCAGCTCACCCCGACAAGACAATCAGCCCCAGCATTTT	CASSPRQDNQPQHF
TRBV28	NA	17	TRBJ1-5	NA	TGTGCCAGCAGCTCCGGCTTGGGGGTATTCCGTATTCAGCCCCAGCATTTT	CASSSGLGVFRIQPQHF
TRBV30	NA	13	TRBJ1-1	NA	TGTGCCTGGAGTGTATTAACAGACACTGAAGCTTTCTTT	CAWSVLTDTEAFF
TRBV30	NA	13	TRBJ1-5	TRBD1	TGTGCCTGGAGTGACAGGGGTGATCAGCCCCAGCATTTT	CAWSDRGDQPQHF
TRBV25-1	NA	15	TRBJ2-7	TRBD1	TGTGCCAGCAGTGAACGGGACAGGAGCTCCTACGAGCAGTACTTC	CASSERDRSSYEQYF
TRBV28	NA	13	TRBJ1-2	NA	TGTGCCAGCAGTTTTCTGGTGTTGCATGGCTACACCTTC	CASSFLVLHGYTF
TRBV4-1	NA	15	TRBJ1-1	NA	TGCGCCAGCAGCCACCCTAAAGGGGCCGGAACTGAAGCTTTCTTT	CASSHPKGAGTEAFF
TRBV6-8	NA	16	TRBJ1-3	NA	TGTGCCAGCAGAACTCAGGGCCTTCCCCCTGGAAACACCATATATTTT	CASRTQGLPPGNTIYF
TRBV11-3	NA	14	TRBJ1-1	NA	TGTGCCAGCAGCGCGGGTAGGATGAACACTGAAGCTTTCTTT	CASSAGRMNTEAFF
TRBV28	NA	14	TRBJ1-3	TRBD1	TGTGCCAGCAGTCCGCAGGGGGCTGGAAACACCATATATTTT	CASSPQGAGNTIYF
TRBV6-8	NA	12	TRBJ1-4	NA	TGTGCCAGCAGCCCGTTGGGAGGAAAACTGTTTTTT	CASSPLGGKLFF
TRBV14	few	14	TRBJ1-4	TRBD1	TGTGCCAGCAGCCAAGATCGACAGGGCCAGGAACTGTTTTTT	CASSQDRQGQELFF
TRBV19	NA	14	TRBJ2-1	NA	TGTGCCAGTAGTATTGAACTGGACTACAATGAGCAGTTCTTC	CASSIELDYNEQFF
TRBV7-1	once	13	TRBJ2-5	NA	TGTGCCAGCAGCTTAGAAGGGGAAGAGACCCAGTACTTC	CASSLEGEETQYF
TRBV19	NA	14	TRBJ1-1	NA	TGTGCCAGTAGTATAGGGAGCAGGGCACAGGAAGCTTTCTTT	CASSIGSRAQEAFF
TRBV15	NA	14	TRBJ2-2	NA	TGTGCCACCAGCAGAGATCGGGGGAACGGGGAGCTGTTTTTT	CATSRDRGNGELFF
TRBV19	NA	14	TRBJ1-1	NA	TGTGCCAGTAGTACGGGGGAGGGTTGGACTGAAGCTTTCTTT	CASSTGEGWTEAFF
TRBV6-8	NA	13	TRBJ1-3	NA	TGTGCCGTGAAGGGTGGCTCTGGAAACACCATATATTTT	CAVKGGSGNTIYF
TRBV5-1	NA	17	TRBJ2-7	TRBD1	TGCGCCAGCAGCTCGCACACATCGGGACAGGGGGTCAACGAGCAGTACTTC	CASSSHTSGQGVNEQYF
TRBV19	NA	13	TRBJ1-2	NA	TGTGCCAGTAGGCCCTCGGTTCCCTATGGCTACACCTTC	CASRPSVPYGYTF
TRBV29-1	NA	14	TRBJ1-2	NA	TGCAGCGTTGAACCTGTCGCCAGATTCTATGGCTACACCTTC	CSVEPVARFYGYTF
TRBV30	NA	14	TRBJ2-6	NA	TGTGCCTGGAGCTTATCCTCTGGGGCCAACGTCCTGACTTTC	CAWSLSSGANVLTF
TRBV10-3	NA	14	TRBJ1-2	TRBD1	TGTGCCATCAGTGAGTGGAAGGGGGCGGCCGGCTACACCTTC	CAISEWKGAAGYTF
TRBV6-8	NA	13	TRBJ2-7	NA	TGTGCCAGCACCCGGGACACAGCCTACGAGCAGTACTTC	CASTRDTAYEQYF
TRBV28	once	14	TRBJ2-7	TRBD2	TGTGCCAGCAGTTCGGGACTAGCGTATTCCGAGCAGTACTTC	CASSSGLAYSEQYF
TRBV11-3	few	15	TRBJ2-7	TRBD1	TGTGCCAGCAGCCCCGGGACAGGGGGCTCGTACGAGCAGTACTTC	CASSPGTGGSYEQYF
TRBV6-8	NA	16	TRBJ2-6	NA	TGTGCCAGCAGTTACTTGGGAGCGCTAGGGGCCAACGTCCTGACTTTC	CASSYLGALGANVLTF
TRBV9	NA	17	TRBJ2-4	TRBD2	TGTGCCAGCAGTGGGACTAGCGGGGGCGCAGCCAAAAACATTCAGTACTTC	CASSGTSGGAAKNIQYF
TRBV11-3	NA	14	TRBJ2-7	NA	TGTGCCAGCAGCTTAGGCGGTCAGGGTTACGAGCAGTACTTC	CASSLGGQGYEQYF
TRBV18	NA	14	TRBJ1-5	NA	TGTGCCAGCTCACAGGAGTTCGGGGGTCAGCCCCAGCATTTT	CASSQEFGGQPQHF
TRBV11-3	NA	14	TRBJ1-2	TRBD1	TGTGCCAGCAGCCCCGCAGGGGGCTTAAGGGGCTACACCTTC	CASSPAGGLRGYTF
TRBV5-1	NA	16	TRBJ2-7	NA	TGCGCCAGCAGCCCCGGTAAGACCTCAGAGAATTACGAGCAGTACTTC	CASSPGKTSENYEQYF